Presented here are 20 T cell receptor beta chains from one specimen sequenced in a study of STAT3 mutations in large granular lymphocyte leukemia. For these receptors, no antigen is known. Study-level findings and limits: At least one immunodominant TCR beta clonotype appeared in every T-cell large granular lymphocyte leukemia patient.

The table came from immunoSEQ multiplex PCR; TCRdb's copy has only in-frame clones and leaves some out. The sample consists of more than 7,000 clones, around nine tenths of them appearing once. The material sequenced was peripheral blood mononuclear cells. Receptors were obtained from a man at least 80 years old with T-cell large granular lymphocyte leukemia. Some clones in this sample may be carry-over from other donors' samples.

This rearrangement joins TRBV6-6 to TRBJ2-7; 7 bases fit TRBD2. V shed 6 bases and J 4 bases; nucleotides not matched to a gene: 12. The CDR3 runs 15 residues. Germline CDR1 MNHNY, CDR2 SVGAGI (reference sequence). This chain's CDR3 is CASSRMWTGGYEQYF. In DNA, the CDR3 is TGTGCCAGCAGCCGCATGTGGACGGGGGGTTACGAGCAGTACTTC.

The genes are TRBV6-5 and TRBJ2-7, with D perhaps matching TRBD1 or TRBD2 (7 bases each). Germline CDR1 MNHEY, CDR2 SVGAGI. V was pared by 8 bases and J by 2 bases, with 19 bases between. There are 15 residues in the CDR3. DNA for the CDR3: TGTGCCAGCGCGAAGGGGGCGGGGGATACCTACGAGCAGTACTTC. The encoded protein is CASAKGAGDTYEQYF.

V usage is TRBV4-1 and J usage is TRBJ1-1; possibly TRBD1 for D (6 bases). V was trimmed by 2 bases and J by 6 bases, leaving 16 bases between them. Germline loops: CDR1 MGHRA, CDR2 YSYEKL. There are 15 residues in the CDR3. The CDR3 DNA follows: TGCGCCAGCAGCCAACCACAGGGATCTAGGGCTGAAGCTTTCTTT. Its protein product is CASSQPQGSRAEAFF.

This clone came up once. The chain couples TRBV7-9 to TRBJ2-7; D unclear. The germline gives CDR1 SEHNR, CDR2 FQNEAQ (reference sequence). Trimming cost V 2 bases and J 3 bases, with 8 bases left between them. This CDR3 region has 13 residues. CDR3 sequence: CASSLPPGYEQYF. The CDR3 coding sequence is TGTGCCAGCAGCTTACCCCCGGGCTACGAGCAGTACTTC.

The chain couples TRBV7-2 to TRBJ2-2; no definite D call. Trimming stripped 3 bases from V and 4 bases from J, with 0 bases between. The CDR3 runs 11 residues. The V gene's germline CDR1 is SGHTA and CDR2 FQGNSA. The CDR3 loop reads CASSFTGELFF. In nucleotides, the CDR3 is TGTGCCAGCAGCTTCACCGGGGAGCTGTTTTTT.

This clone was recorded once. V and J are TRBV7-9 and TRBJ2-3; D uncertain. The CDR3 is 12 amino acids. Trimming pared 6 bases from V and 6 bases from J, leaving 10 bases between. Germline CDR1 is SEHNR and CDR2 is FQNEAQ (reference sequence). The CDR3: CASSSAVDTQYF. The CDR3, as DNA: TGTGCCAGCAGTTCCGCGGTGGATACGCAGTATTTT.

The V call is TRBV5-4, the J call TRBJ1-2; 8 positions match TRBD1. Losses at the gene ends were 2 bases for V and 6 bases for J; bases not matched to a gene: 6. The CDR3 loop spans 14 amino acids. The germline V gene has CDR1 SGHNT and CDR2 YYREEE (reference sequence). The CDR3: CASSLDRGVNGYTF. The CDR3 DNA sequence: TGTGCCAGCAGCTTAGACAGGGGCGTAAATGGCTACACCTTC.

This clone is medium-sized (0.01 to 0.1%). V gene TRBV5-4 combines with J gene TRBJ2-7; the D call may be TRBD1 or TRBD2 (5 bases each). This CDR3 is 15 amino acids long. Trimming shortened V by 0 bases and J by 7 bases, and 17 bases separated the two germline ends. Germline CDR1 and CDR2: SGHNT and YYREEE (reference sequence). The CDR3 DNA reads TGTGCCAGCAGCTTGGCGGCAGGGACCGCCTTGGAGCAGTACTTC. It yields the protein CASSLAAGTALEQYF.

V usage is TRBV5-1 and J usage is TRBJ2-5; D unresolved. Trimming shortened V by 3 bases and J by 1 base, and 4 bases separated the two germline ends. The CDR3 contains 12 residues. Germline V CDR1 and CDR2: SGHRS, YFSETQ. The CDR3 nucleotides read TGCGCCAGCAGCTCTGGCCAAGAGACCCAGTACTTC. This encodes CASSSGQETQYF.

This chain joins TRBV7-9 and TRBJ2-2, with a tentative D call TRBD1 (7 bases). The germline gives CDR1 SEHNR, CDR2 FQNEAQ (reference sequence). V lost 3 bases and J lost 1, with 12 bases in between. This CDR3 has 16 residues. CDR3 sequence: CASSFDREVNTGELFF. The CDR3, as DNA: TGTGCCAGCAGCTTTGACAGGGAGGTGAACACCGGGGAGCTGTTTTTT.

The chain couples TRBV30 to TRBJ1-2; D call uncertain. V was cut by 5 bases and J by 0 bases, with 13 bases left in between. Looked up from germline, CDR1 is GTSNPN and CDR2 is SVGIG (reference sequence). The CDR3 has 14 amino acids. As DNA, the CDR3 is TGTGCCTGGGCGGGCGGGAGTCCTAACTATGGCTACACCTTC. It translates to CAWAGGSPNYGYTF.

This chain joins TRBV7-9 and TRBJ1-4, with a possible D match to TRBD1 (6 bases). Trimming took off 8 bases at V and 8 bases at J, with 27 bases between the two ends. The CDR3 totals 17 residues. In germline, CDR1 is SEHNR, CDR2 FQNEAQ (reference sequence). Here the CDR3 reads CASGDAPSGGFREKLFF. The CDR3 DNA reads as TGTGCCAGCGGGGATGCCCCCTCGGGGGGCTTTCGGGAAAAACTGTTTTTT. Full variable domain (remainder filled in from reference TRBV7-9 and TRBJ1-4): DTGVSQNPRHKITKRGQNVTFRCDPISEHNRLYWYRQTLGQGPEFLTYFQNEAQLEKSRLLSDRFSAERPKGSFSTLEIQRTEQGDSAMYLCASGDAPSGGFREKLFFGSGTQLSVL.

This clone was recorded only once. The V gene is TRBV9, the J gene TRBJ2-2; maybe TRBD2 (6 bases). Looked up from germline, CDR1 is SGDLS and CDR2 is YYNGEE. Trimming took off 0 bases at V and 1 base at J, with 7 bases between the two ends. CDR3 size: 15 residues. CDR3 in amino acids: CASSVGRGNTGELFF. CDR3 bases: TGTGCCAGCAGCGTAGGGCGGGGGAACACCGGGGAGCTGTTTTTT.

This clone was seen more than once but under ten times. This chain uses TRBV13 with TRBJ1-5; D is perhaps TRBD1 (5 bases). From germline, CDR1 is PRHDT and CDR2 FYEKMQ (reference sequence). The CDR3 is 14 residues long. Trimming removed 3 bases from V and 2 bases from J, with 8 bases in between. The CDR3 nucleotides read TGTGCCAGCAGCTTTAGAGGGGGCAATCAGCCCCAGCATTTT. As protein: CASSFRGGNQPQHF.

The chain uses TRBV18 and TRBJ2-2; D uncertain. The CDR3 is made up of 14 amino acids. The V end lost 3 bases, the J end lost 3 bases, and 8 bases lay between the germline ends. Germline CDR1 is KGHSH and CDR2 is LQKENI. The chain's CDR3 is CASSPPGHTGELFF. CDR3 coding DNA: TGTGCCAGCTCACCCCCCGGGCACACCGGGGAGCTGTTTTTT. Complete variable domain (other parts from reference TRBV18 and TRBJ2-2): NAGVMQNPRHLVRRRGQEARLRCSPMKGHSHVYWYRQLPEEGLKFMVYLQKENIIDESGMPKERFSAEFPKEGPSILRIQQVVRGDSAAYFCASSPPGHTGELFFGEGSRLTVL.

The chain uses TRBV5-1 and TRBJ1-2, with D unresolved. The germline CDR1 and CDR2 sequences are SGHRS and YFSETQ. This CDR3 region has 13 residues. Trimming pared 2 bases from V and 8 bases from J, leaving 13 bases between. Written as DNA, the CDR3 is TGCGCCAGCAGCTTTAACCCTACGAGGGGCTACACCTTC. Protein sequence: CASSFNPTRGYTF.

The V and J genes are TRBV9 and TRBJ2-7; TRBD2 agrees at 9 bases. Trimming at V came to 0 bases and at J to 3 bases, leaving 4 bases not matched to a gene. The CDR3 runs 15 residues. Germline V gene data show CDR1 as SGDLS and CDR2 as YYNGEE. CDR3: CASSVGASGDYEQYF. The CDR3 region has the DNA TGTGCCAGCAGCGTAGGAGCTAGCGGGGACTACGAGCAGTACTTC.

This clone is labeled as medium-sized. CDR3 nucleotide sequence: TGTGCCAGCAGCGCCCCAGACACCTATGGCTACACCTTC. As protein: CASSAPDTYGYTF. The chain is built from TRBV9 and TRBJ1-2; D uncertain. Trimming cost V 3 bases and J 4 bases, with 10 bases left between them. Germline V gene data show CDR1 as SGDLS and CDR2 as YYNGEE. The CDR3 totals 13 residues.

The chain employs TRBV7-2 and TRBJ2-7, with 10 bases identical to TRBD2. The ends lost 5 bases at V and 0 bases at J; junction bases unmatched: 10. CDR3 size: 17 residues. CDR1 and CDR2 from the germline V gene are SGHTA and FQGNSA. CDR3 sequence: CASSLKREGVGSYEQYF. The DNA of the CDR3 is TGTGCCAGCAGCCTCAAGCGGGAGGGCGTTGGCTCCTACGAGCAGTACTTC.

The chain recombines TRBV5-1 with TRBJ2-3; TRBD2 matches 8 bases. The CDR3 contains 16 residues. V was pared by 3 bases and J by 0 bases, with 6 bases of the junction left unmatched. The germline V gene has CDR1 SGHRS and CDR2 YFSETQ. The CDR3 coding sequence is TGCGCCAGCAGCTCGGGACTAGTGGTAAGCACAGATACGCAGTATTTT. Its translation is CASSSGLVVSTDTQYF.